Below are 14 T cell receptor beta chains sequenced from a single sample in a study of blood T cell repertoires in COVID-19. Only in-frame clones appear in the TCRdb table, and some are missing; sequencing was by immunoSEQ multiplex PCR. The data show more than 200,000 clones, roughly 85% seen once. The specimen sequenced was peripheral blood. The origin of the receptors is a man aged 18 to 29 with active or convalescent COVID-19.

V is TRBV7-9 and J is TRBJ1-1; D is perhaps TRBD1 (5 bases). Between the trimmed V and J ends, which lost 1 base and 6 bases, there was a span of 12 bases. The CDR3 contains 14 residues. CDR1 is SEHNR and CDR2 is FQNEAQ in the germline V gene (reference sequence). The CDR3 spells CASSLEGAGAEAFF. CDR3 bases: TGTGCCAGCAGCTTAGAAGGAGCGGGGGCTGAAGCTTTCTTT.

The chain joins TRBV7-3 to TRBJ2-1; 7 positions agree with TRBD1. V was pared by 4 bases and J by 2 bases, with 8 bases of the junction left unmatched. The germline V gene encodes CDR1 SGHTA and CDR2 FQGTGA. The CDR3 consists of 16 residues. In DNA, the CDR3 is TGTGCCAGCAGCTCGACAGGGTTCAGTGCCTACAATGAGCAGTTCTTC. It encodes CASSSTGFSAYNEQFF.

There are a few counts of this clone. The V and J genes are TRBV11-2 and TRBJ2-7, with 8 bases fitting TRBD2. This CDR3 is built from 15 residues. With 5 bases clipped from V and 4 bases from J, the junction kept 10 bases outside the gene matches. Germline loops: CDR1 SGHAT, CDR2 FQNNGV. This CDR3 is CASSVASGPLYEQYF. The DNA of the CDR3 is TGTGCCAGCAGCGTCGCTAGCGGGCCACTTTACGAGCAGTACTTC.

This chain uses TRBV6-5 with TRBJ2-5, with TRBD2 matching 8 bases. The CDR3 runs to 12 residues. Germline V gene lookup returns CDR1 MNHEY and CDR2 SVGAGI. Losses at the gene ends were 8 bases for V and 5 bases for J; bases not matched to a gene: 4. CDR3 bases: TGTGCCAGCTCCGGGACTAGTGAGACCCAGTACTTC. Its protein is CASSGTSETQYF.

The chain couples TRBV29-1 to TRBJ1-1; D is unclear. The ends were cut back, 4 bases at V and 1 base at J, with 4 bases in the middle. This CDR3 is 11 amino acids long. Germline V gives CDR1 SQVTM, CDR2 ANQGSEA. The CDR3 region has the DNA TGCAGCGTTGGACAGAACACTGAAGCTTTCTTT. It yields the protein CSVGQNTEAFF.

V is TRBV25-1 and J is TRBJ1-6; no clear D gene. The CDR3 length is 13 residues. The germline V gene encodes CDR1 MGHDK and CDR2 SYGVNS. The ends were cut back, 7 bases at V and 7 bases at J, with 11 bases in the middle. CDR3 region: CASTGLLNSPLHF. The CDR3 DNA sequence: TGTGCCAGCACCGGACTGTTAAATTCACCCCTCCACTTT.

The rearrangement uses TRBV14 and TRBJ2-7; 7 nucleotides align to TRBD2. The CDR3 runs to 16 residues. The germline V gene has CDR1 SGHDN and CDR2 FVKESK. J gave up 0 bases and V 1 base, and 6 bases lay outside the gene matches. The CDR3 reads CASSQARLASSYEQYF. The CDR3 DNA reads as TGTGCCAGCAGCCAAGCACGACTAGCCAGCTCCTACGAGCAGTACTTC. The entire variable domain, with the rest obtained from reference TRBV14 and TRBJ2-7, is as follows: EAGVTQFPSHSVIEKGQTVTLRCDPISGHDNLYWYRRVMGKEIKFLLHFVKESKQDESGMPNNRFLAERTGGTYSTLKVQPAELEDSGVYFCASSQARLASSYEQYFGPGTRLTVT.

The chain links TRBV18 to TRBJ1-1; 7 positions agree with TRBD1. Germline CDR1 is KGHSH and CDR2 is LQKENI. J was trimmed by 3 bases and V by 1 base; bases with no gene match: 14. The CDR3 has 18 residues. In nucleotides, the CDR3 is TGTGCCAGCTCACCACTGAACAGGGGATTTGTTCGAGACACTGAAGCTTTCTTT. This gives the protein CASSPLNRGFVRDTEAFF.

The V gene is TRBV7-3, the J gene TRBJ2-2; a possible D gene is TRBD2 (6 bases). The CDR3 extends over 20 amino acids. Trimming stripped 2 bases from V and 0 bases from J, with 22 bases between. The V gene's germline CDR1 is SGHTA and CDR2 FQGTGA. The CDR3 nucleotides are TGTGCCAGCAGCTTACGGCCAAGACTAGTTGGTAGTACGAACACCGGGGAGCTGTTTTTT. This translates into CASSLRPRLVGSTNTGELFF.

The rearrangement links TRBV4-3 to TRBJ1-5; D may be TRBD1 (5 bases). The CDR3 extends over 15 amino acids. The germline V gene encodes CDR1 LGHNA and CDR2 YSLEER. The ends were cut back, 5 bases at V and 7 bases at J, with 18 bases in the middle. The CDR3 sequence is CASSLGAGKGQPQHF. The CDR3 nucleotides read TGCGCCAGCAGCTTAGGAGCAGGGAAGGGCCAGCCCCAGCATTTT.

The genes are TRBV6-6 and TRBJ2-2; D gene uncertain. The CDR3 length is 12 residues. The V gene lost 6 bases and the J gene lost 6 bases, with 8 bases spanning the gap. The germline CDR1 and CDR2 sequences are MNHNY and SVGAGI (reference sequence). The CDR3 sequence: CASSHRAGELFF. The CDR3 DNA reads TGTGCCAGCAGCCACAGAGCCGGGGAGCTGTTTTTT.

The chain is built from TRBV4-1 and TRBJ2-5; TRBD1 might be the D (5 bases). Per the germline V gene, CDR1 is MGHRA and CDR2 is YSYEKL. The V end lost 3 bases, the J end lost 2 bases, and 19 bases lay between the germline ends. The CDR3 sequence is 17 residues long. The CDR3 bases are TGCGCCAGCAGCCACACAGACCATGGGGCCCTACAAGAGACCCAGTACTTC. It translates to CASSHTDHGALQETQYF.

The chain has TRBV6-6 and TRBJ1-6; D gene unclear. This CDR3 contains 15 residues. In germline, CDR1 is MNHNY, CDR2 SVGAGI (reference sequence). Trimming stripped 5 bases from V and 0 bases from J, with 8 bases between. The CDR3 region has the DNA TGTGCCAGCAGTACAGAGAGCTCCTATAATTCACCCCTCCACTTT. Protein: CASSTESSYNSPLHF.

This chain links TRBV2 with TRBJ1-5; a possible D gene is TRBD1 (5 bases). The CDR3 is 13 amino acids. Trimming pared 4 bases from V and 4 bases from J, leaving 8 bases between. Germline V gives CDR1 SNHLY, CDR2 FYNNEI. The CDR3 here is CASSGQSNQPQHF. CDR3 nucleotide sequence: TGTGCCAGCAGTGGACAGTCAAATCAGCCCCAGCATTTT.